This T cell receptor (beta chain) was obtained from a study of molecular identifiers for immune sequencing clone quantification. TCRdb ran MiXCR on the PCR reads and lists one entry per CDR3 protein. This sample has 62,000 or so distinct CDR3 sequences, with 15% to 20% found just once. Germline loops: CDR1 LNHDA, CDR2 SQIVND (reference sequence). CDR3 size: 13 residues. The V and J ends lost 7 bases and 7 bases, in that order; junction bases with no gene match: 8. This clonotype occurred many times. Material for sequencing was naive CD8+ T cells from blood, with Jurkat cell RNA spiked in. Indicated subset: FACS-sorted CD8+CD4-CCR7+CD45RA+ naive T cells. The J gene is TRBJ2-7, the V gene TRBV19; 9 bases are shared with TRBD2. This receptor was taken from a human donor in good health. Some libraries in this study had Jurkat cell RNA spiked in. CDR3 sequence (DNA): TGTGCCAGTACCTCCCTTAGCGGGAGAGAGCAGTACTTC. Translation gives CASTSLSGREQYF.